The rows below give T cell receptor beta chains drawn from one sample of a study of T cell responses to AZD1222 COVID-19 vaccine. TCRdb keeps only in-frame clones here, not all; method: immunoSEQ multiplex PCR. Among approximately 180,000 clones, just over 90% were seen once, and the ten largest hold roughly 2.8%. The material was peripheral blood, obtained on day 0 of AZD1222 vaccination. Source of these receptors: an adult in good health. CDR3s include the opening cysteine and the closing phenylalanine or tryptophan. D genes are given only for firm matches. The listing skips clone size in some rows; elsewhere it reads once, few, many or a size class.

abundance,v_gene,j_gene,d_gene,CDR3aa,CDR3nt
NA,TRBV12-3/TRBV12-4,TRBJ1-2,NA,CASSLMGNGYTF,TGTGCCAGCAGTTTAATGGGAAATGGCTACACCTTC
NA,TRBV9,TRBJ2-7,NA,CASSAGAGQYEQYF,TGTGCCAGCAGCGCCGGGGCGGGGCAGTACGAGCAGTACTTC
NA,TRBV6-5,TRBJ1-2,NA,CASSYSTSSGYTF,TGTGCCAGCAGTTACTCTACCAGCAGCGGCTACACCTTC
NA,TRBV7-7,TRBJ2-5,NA,CASSLGSGAETQYF,TGTGCTAGCAGCTTAGGGTCAGGGGCAGAGACCCAGTACTTC
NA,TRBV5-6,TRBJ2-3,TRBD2,CASKLRGATDTQYF,TGTGCCAGCAAATTGCGGGGGGCCACAGATACGCAGTATTTT
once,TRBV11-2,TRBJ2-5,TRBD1,CASSPGTGLRETQYF,TGTGCCAGCAGCCCCGGGACAGGGCTCCGAGAGACCCAGTACTTC
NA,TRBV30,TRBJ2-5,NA,CAWSPRGPETQYF,TGTGCCTGGAGTCCCCGGGGGCCAGAGACCCAGTACTTC
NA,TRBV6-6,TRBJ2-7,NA,CASSSSPGQRVVEQYF,TGTGCCAGCAGTTCTTCCCCGGGACAAAGGGTGGTCGAGCAGTACTTC
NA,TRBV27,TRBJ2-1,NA,CASSLVGTYNEQFF,TGTGCCAGCAGTTTAGTGGGAACCTACAATGAGCAGTTCTTC
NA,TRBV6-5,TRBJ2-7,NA,CASSKDAYEQYF,TGTGCCAGCAGCAAAGATGCCTACGAGCAGTACTTC
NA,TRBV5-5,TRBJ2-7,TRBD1,CASSQTGTFGWYF,TGTGCCAGCAGCCAGACAGGGACCTTCGGGTGGTACTTC
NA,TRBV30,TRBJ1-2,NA,CAWDRPNYGYTF,TGTGCCTGGGACCGTCCTAACTATGGCTACACCTTC
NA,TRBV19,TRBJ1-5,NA,CASTILPWGSNQPQHF,TGTGCCAGTACTATACTACCTTGGGGTAGCAATCAGCCCCAGCATTTT
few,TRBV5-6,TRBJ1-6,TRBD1,CASSLGQGANSPLHF,TGTGCCAGCAGCTTGGGACAGGGGGCGAATTCACCCCTCCACTTT
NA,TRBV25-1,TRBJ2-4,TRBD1,CASMGQGKNIQYF,TGTGCCAGCATGGGACAGGGGAAAAACATTCAGTACTTC
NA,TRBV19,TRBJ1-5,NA,CASSRLGDQPQHF,TGTGCCAGTAGTAGGTTGGGGGATCAGCCCCAGCATTTT
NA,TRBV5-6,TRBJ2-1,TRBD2,CASSPWSRGAFNEQFF,TGTGCCAGCAGCCCGTGGTCGCGGGGGGCGTTCAATGAGCAGTTCTTC
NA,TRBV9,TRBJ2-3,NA,CASSLRVITADTQYF,TGTGCCAGCAGCCTCCGGGTCATAACAGCAGATACGCAGTATTTT
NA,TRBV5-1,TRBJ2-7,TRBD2,CASSLWTSGGAMAYEQYF,TGCGCCAGCAGTCTCTGGACTAGCGGGGGGGCTATGGCCTACGAGCAGTACTTC
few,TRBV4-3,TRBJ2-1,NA,CASSQDGAINEQFF,TGCGCCAGCAGCCAAGACGGGGCCATAAATGAGCAGTTCTTC
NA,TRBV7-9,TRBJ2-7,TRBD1,CASSDRDRPYEQYF,TGTGCCAGCAGCGACCGGGACAGACCTTACGAGCAGTACTTC
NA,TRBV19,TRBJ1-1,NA,CASGRGREAFF,TGTGCCAGCGGACGGGGCAGAGAAGCTTTCTTT
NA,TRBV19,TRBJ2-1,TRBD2,CASREERGRSNEQFF,TGTGCCAGTCGTGAGGAGCGGGGGAGATCCAATGAGCAGTTCTTC
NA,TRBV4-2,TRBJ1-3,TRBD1,CASSQDGTGAISSGNTIYF,TGTGCCAGCAGCCAAGATGGGACAGGGGCTATTAGCTCTGGAAACACCATATATTTT
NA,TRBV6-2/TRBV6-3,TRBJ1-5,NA,CASSYAGSNQPQHF,TGTGCCAGCAGTTACGCTGGGAGTAATCAGCCCCAGCATTTT
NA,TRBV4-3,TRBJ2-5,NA,CASSQEAGRETQYF,TGCGCCAGCAGCCAAGAGGCGGGACGAGAGACCCAGTACTTC